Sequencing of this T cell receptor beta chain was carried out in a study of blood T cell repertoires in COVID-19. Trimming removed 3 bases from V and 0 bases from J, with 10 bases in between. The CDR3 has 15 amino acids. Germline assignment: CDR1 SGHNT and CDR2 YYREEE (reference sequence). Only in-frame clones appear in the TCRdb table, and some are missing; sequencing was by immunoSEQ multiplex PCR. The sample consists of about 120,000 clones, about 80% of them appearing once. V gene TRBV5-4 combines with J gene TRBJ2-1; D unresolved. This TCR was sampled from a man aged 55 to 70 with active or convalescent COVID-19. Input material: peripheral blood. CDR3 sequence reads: CASSSPKSSYNEQFF. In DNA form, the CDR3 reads TGTGCCAGCAGCTCGCCCAAGAGCTCCTACAATGAGCAGTTCTTC.